This TCR beta chain was found in a study of shared clonotypes between healthy human individuals. Study summary: Each donor's CD8 memory used one plate, CD8 naive two, each CD4 subset three.

The V end was cut by 3 bases, the J end by 4 bases, with 13 bases between. This CDR3 comprises 16 residues. In germline, CDR1 is SGHTA, CDR2 FQGTGA. Assay execution proceeded at the deep level. TCRdb keeps only in-frame clones here, not all; method: immunoSEQ multiplex PCR. The sample holds 2 million to 2.5 million clones, approximately 93% seen once. Material: naive CD4+ T cells from PBMCs. The subset was: CD45RA+ positively selected. The V and J genes are TRBV7-3 and TRBJ2-6, with D tentatively TRBD1 (6 bases). This receptor was identified in a man younger than 35 in good health. Some clones in this sample may be carry-over from other donors' samples. The CDR3: CASSFRTGLGANVLTF. The CDR3 DNA is TGTGCCAGCAGCTTTCGAACAGGGCTCGGGGCCAACGTCCTGACTTTC.